The 23 T cell receptor beta chains given below trace back to one sample, sequenced in a study of blood T cell dynamics during melanoma immunotherapy. Time point of the sample: pre-treatment baseline. Clones were sequenced by immunoSEQ multiplex PCR, and TCRdb holds only the in-frame ones, with some missing. This sample yields fewer than 4,500 clones, of which around 80% are seen a single time; approximately 13% belongs to the top ten. Sample: blood, taken from a patient treated with checkpoint blockade. These receptors all stem from a human donor with melanoma.

The chain uses TRBV29-1 and TRBJ2-7; a weak D match, TRBD2 (6 bases). Trimming stripped 3 bases from V and 8 bases from J, with 11 bases between. In germline, CDR1 is SQVTM, CDR2 ANQGSEA. CDR3 size: 11 residues. The DNA of the CDR3 is TGCAGCGTTGAGGAGGGTTGGAAGCAGTACTTC. Its translation: CSVEEGWKQYF.

The chain is built from TRBV5-1 and TRBJ2-7; TRBD1 is a possible D gene (5 bases). The CDR3 is 15 residues long. Trimming shortened V by 4 bases and J by 0 bases, and 14 bases separated the two germline ends. Germline V CDR1 and CDR2: SGHRS, YFSETQ. The DNA for the CDR3 is TGCGCCAGCAGCCTTCCAATGGGGCTCTCCTACGAGCAGTACTTC. Amino acids: CASSLPMGLSYEQYF. Together with reference TRBV5-1 and TRBJ2-7, the CDR3 gives the full variable domain: KAGVTQTPRYLIKTRGQQVTLSCSPISGHRSVSWYQQTPGQGLQFLFEYFSETQRNKGNFPGRFSGRQFSNSRSEMNVSTLELGDSALYLCASSLPMGLSYEQYFGPGTRLTVT.

CDR3 region: CASSQGQGAWYGYTF. CDR3 sequence (DNA): TGTGCCAGCAGCCAAGGACAGGGGGCATGGTATGGCTACACCTTC. V and J are TRBV27 and TRBJ1-2, with 11 bases lining up with TRBD1. Looked up from germline, CDR1 is MNHEY and CDR2 is SMNVEV (reference sequence). The CDR3 spans 15 residues. Unmatched junction bases numbered 8, after V lost 6 bases and J lost 5 bases.

This clone was counted a few times. The chain combines TRBV2 with TRBJ1-5, with 8 bases matching TRBD1. The CDR3 contains 13 residues. The trim removed 8 bases at V and 7 bases at J, leaving 7 bases unmatched. Germline assignment: CDR1 SNHLY and CDR2 FYNNEI. This CDR3 reads CASGRTGSQPQHF. The CDR3 nucleotides are TGTGCCAGCGGAAGGACAGGGAGCCAGCCCCAGCATTTT.

This clone showed up just once. The V gene is TRBV5-6, the J gene TRBJ1-1, with a weak D call TRBD1 (5 bases). This CDR3 is 15 amino acids long. Germline CDR1 and CDR2: SGHDT and YYEEEE. V gave up 3 bases and J gave up 1 base, with 13 bases separating them. CDR3 coding DNA: TGTGCCAGCAGCTGGGGGATGACAGCGAACACTGAAGCTTTCTTT. Its protein product is CASSWGMTANTEAFF.

The chain is built from TRBV18 and TRBJ1-1; D is possibly TRBD1 (6 bases). Germline CDR1 is KGHSH and CDR2 is LQKENI. V was trimmed by 3 bases and J by 0 bases, leaving 8 bases between them. The CDR3 extends over 14 amino acids. Here the CDR3 DNA reads TGTGCCAGCTCACCGGGGGGCATGAACACTGAAGCTTTCTTT. This encodes CASSPGGMNTEAFF. The variable domain in full, completed from reference TRBV18 and TRBJ1-1, reads NAGVMQNPRHLVRRRGQEARLRCSPMKGHSHVYWYRQLPEEGLKFMVYLQKENIIDESGMPKERFSAEFPKEGPSILRIQQVVRGDSAAYFCASSPGGMNTEAFFGQGTRLTVV.

This chain uses TRBV14 with TRBJ2-5; TRBD2 matches 7 bases. Germline values: CDR1 SGHDN, CDR2 FVKESK. Germline trimming cut 1 base from V and 5 bases from J; bases unmatched to any gene: 7. CDR3 length: 15 residues. Written as DNA, the CDR3 is TGTGCCAGCAGCCAAGGGCTAGCGGTGGGGGAGACCCAGTACTTC. Its protein product is CASSQGLAVGETQYF.

V usage is TRBV7-9 and J usage is TRBJ1-4; 10 nucleotides match TRBD1. The CDR3 totals 17 residues. The germline V gene encodes CDR1 SEHNR and CDR2 FQNEAQ (reference sequence). Trimming removed 5 bases from V and 6 bases from J; junction bases left unmatched: 12. The CDR3 sequence: CASSMVIRGQGDEKLFF. CDR3 sequence (DNA): TGTGCCAGCAGCATGGTGATTCGAGGACAGGGGGATGAAAAACTGTTTTTT.

V usage is TRBV4-3 and J usage is TRBJ2-3; 7 bases line up with TRBD2. CDR3 length: 16 residues. The germline V gene has CDR1 LGHNA and CDR2 YSLEER. J lost 3 bases, V lost 0 bases, and 6 bases had no gene match. CDR3 nucleotides: TGCGCCAGCAGCCAAGATCTAGCGGTGGGGACAGATACGCAGTATTTT. This gives the protein CASSQDLAVGTDTQYF.

The table lists this clone with a count of one. This chain joins TRBV29-1 and TRBJ2-5; D is unclear. Germline V gene sequence: CDR1 SQVTM, CDR2 ANQGSEA. The CDR3 runs to 11 residues. Trimming shortened V by 5 bases and J by 5 bases, and 9 bases separated the two germline ends. CDR3 DNA sequence: TGCAGCGTTTCGGGCGAGGAGACCCAGTACTTC. This translates into CSVSGEETQYF.

The chain links TRBV4-3 to TRBJ2-1; the match to TRBD2 covers 8 bases. CDR3 size: 16 residues. Trimming took 4 bases from V and 3 from J; bases not matched to a gene: 8. The germline V gene has CDR1 LGHNA and CDR2 YSLEER. In nucleotides, the CDR3 is TGCGCCAGCAGCCCATCCTTAGCGGGGAGCTACAATGAGCAGTTCTTC. Amino acids: CASSPSLAGSYNEQFF.

The table lists this clone with a few counts. This chain joins TRBV29-1 and TRBJ1-3; the D is unclear. The germline V gene encodes CDR1 SQVTM and CDR2 ANQGSEA. This CDR3 contains 12 residues. The V end lost 7 bases, the J end lost 0 bases, and 7 bases lay between the germline ends. The CDR3 nucleotides read TGCAGCGGGCAAAGCTCTGGAAACACCATATATTTT. It translates to CSGQSSGNTIYF. Full variable domain (remainder filled in from reference TRBV29-1 and TRBJ1-3): SAVISQKPSRDICQRGTSLTIQCQVDSQVTMMFWYRQQPGQSLTLIATANQGSEATYESGFVIDKFPISRPNLTFSTLTVSNMSPEDSSIYLCSGQSSGNTIYFGEGSWLTVV.

This chain connects TRBV5-1 to TRBJ1-2; TRBD1 agrees at 12 bases. The CDR3 totals 15 residues. Germline lookup yields CDR1 SGHRS and CDR2 YFSETQ. V lost 4 bases, J lost 8 bases, and 9 bases stayed unmatched. The CDR3 DNA follows: TGCGCCAGCAGCACTCTGGGACAGGGGGCTGAAGGCTACACCTTC. It specifies CASSTLGQGAEGYTF.

The rearrangement joins TRBV23-1 to TRBJ1-5, with TRBD1 matching 9 bases. TRBV23-1 is an open reading frame whose function is uncertain. V was clipped by 6 bases and J by 1 base; unmatched bases: 10. CDR3 size: 17 residues. Written as DNA, the CDR3 is TGCGCCAGCAGACCTCGGACAGGGGTGTACAGCAATCAGCCCCAGCATTTT. This encodes CASRPRTGVYSNQPQHF.

The V call is TRBV28, the J call TRBJ2-7; a weak D match, TRBD1 (5 bases). The CDR3 contains 12 residues. With 8 bases removed from V and 1 base from J, the gap between germline ends came to 9 bases. Germline V gives CDR1 MDHEN, CDR2 SYDVKM. Here the CDR3 DNA reads TGTGCCAGCGGGGCAGTATCCTACGAGCAGTACTTC. It specifies CASGAVSYEQYF.

The chain employs TRBV6-6 and TRBJ1-1, with 7 bases matching TRBD1. After removal of 2 bases from V and 1 base from J, the junction contained 1 base not matched to a gene. The CDR3 spans 14 residues. Germline V gives CDR1 MNHNY, CDR2 SVGAGI (reference sequence). This CDR3 reads CASSYDRANTEAFF. The CDR3 nucleotides read TGTGCCAGCAGTTACGACAGGGCGAACACTGAAGCTTTCTTT.

The V call is TRBV5-1, the J call TRBJ2-3; TRBD2 matches at 10 bases. The V gene's germline CDR1 is SGHRS and CDR2 YFSETQ. The CDR3 spans 14 residues. V dropped 7 bases and J dropped 6; count of bases not matched to a gene: 8. In DNA form, the CDR3 reads TGCGCCAGCCAGAGCGGGGGGGCGGAGGATACGCAGTATTTT. This gives the protein CASQSGGAEDTQYF.

This clone qualifies as large (0.1 to 1%). This chain joins TRBV7-6 and TRBJ1-3; D unresolved. The V gene's germline CDR1 is SGHVS and CDR2 FNYEAQ. The CDR3 runs to 14 residues. V was cut by 6 bases and J by 0 bases, with 9 bases left in between. The CDR3 bases are TGTGCCAGCAGTCAGACCGTCTCTGGAAACACCATATATTTT. It specifies CASSQTVSGNTIYF. Filled out from reference TRBV7-6 and TRBJ1-3, the complete variable domain reads GAGVSQSPRYKVTKRGQDVALRCDPISGHVSLYWYRQALGQGPEFLTYFNYEAQQDKSGLPNDRFSAERPEGSISTLTIQRTEQRDSAMYRCASSQTVSGNTIYFGEGSWLTVV.

The chain uses TRBV2 and TRBJ1-4; 8 positions agree with TRBD1. In germline, CDR1 is SNHLY, CDR2 FYNNEI. CDR3 length: 13 residues. The V gene end was trimmed by 7 bases and the J gene end by 7 bases; junction bases not matched to a gene: 5. The CDR3 DNA reads TGTGCCAGCAATGGACAGGGCAGTGAAAAACTGTTTTTT. This codes for CASNGQGSEKLFF.

J is TRBJ1-3 and V is TRBV6-1; D is undetermined. Trimming stripped 2 bases from V and 0 bases from J, with 14 bases between. CDR3 size: 17 residues. The germline V gene encodes CDR1 MNHNS and CDR2 SASEGT. CDR3: CASSEMFGADSGNTIYF. The CDR3 nucleotides read TGTGCCAGCAGTGAAATGTTCGGCGCCGACTCTGGAAACACCATATATTTT.

The chain links TRBV10-1 to TRBJ2-5; TRBD1 or TRBD2 may be the D gene (5 bases each). The DNA end lines up better with TRBJ2-7; the J call may be wrong. The CDR3 is made up of 17 amino acids. The germline gives CDR1 WNHNN, CDR2 SYGVQD (reference sequence). The CDR3 sequence is CASSELRGDGEIYEQYF. The CDR3 coding sequence is TGCGCCAGCAGTGAGTTGAGGGGTGACGGGGAGATCTACGAGCAGTACTTC.

The sample holds a few counts of this clone. This chain uses TRBV27 with TRBJ2-7, with 9 positions matching TRBD1. V trimming: 3 bases; J trimming: 8 bases; junction bases outside the gene matches: 11. The germline V gene has CDR1 MNHEY and CDR2 SMNVEV (reference sequence). The CDR3 is made up of 15 amino acids. As DNA, the CDR3 is TGTGCCAGCAGTTTCTACACAGGGGGCCGTGGCAAGCAGTACTTC. Encoded protein: CASSFYTGGRGKQYF.

There are a few counts of this clone. V and J are TRBV7-2 and TRBJ1-3, with unresolved D. Germline CDR1 and CDR2: SGHTA and FQGNSA. V lost 4 bases to trimming and J lost 0 bases, with 13 bases between them. CDR3 length: 16 amino acids. For the CDR3, the DNA is TGTGCCAGCAGCTCGGCGGTTCGGAGCTCTGGAAACACCATATATTTT. Amino acids: CASSSAVRSSGNTIYF. Filled out from reference TRBV7-2 and TRBJ1-3, the complete variable domain reads GAGVSQSPSNKVTEKGKDVELRCDPISGHTALYWYRQSLGQGLEFLIYFQGNSAPDKSGLPSDRFSAERTGGSVSTLTIQRTQQEDSAVYLCASSSAVRSSGNTIYFGEGSWLTVV.